This TCR beta chain emerged from a study of identical twins listed by TCRdb under 2016. Looking at the study overall: TCR alpha and beta repertoires from monozygotic twins, unrelated adults of various ages and cord blood were deep-sequenced to test whether fetal clonotypes persist. Replicate twin experiments were performed at different times using different library preparation protocols to rule out contamination. Broader findings and caveats from the paper: Invariant T cells such as MAIT and iNKT could partly confound zero-insertion analyses, though diverse VJ usage argued against this for most clonotypes. Fewer insertions were carried by abundant cord blood beta clonotypes, a similar but weaker trend appeared in young adult naive repertoires, and no such trend appeared in memory repertoires. Because the same donors could not be followed over many years, the conclusions relied on cross-sectional statistical analysis. The excess sharing between twins in beta out-of-frame sequences was weaker because fewer shared sequences reduced the signal-to-noise ratio. Compared with coincidental sharing between unrelated individuals, out-of-frame TCR alpha sequences shared between twins had an excess of sequences with low generation probability. In monozygotic twins, recombination models systematically underestimated out-of-frame TCR alpha sharing, but the models matched the sharing seen between unrelated individuals.

All donors were healthy Caucasians. Three pairs of female monozygotic twins, all aged about 18 to 30 years, made up the twin cohort. RNA for TCR libraries was isolated from peripheral blood mononuclear cells. Including the terminal cysteine and phenylalanine, the CDR3 comprises 13 residues. Only the CDR3 part of the read is kept: 39 bases, read in frame from the first base. CDR1 and CDR2, looked up from the germline V gene, are SNHLY and FYNNEI. V is cut back by 5 bases and J by 7 bases, with 4 bases in the junction unmatched. Many counts were recorded for this clonotype. No cognate antigen has been identified for it. Per-base quality was not reported, and no clone a single base away is much larger than it. To prepare the library, 5' RACE was applied. Sequencer: Illumina HiSeq 2000. Template switching introduced a universal primer binding site; the final cDNA contained a unique molecular identifier, enabling accurate counting of TCR cDNA molecules. Specific primers in the conserved constant-segment region were used to synthesize first-strand cDNA for TCR alpha and beta chains. To control for contamination, every cDNA library was double barcoded, receiving both a SMART-Mk sample barcode and Illumina barcodes. TruSeq adapter sequences, together with Illumina sample barcodes, were added in two successive PCR steps. Sequencing of the TCR alpha and beta cDNA libraries was done on the Illumina HiSeq platform using custom primers. The authors processed their data as follows. MiGEC processed the raw reads to extract unique molecular identifiers, while MiXCR was used to determine the CDR3 positions. Recombination models were inferred per individual with the repgenHMM and IGoR tools using an EM algorithm. The analysis of shared clonotypes was done with the tcR package in R, with sharing normalized by the product of cloneset sizes. To study raw recombination without the effects of thymic and clonal selection, out-of-frame nonproductive sequences were analyzed. TCRdb took the public reads, trimmed them with fastp at Q25, ran MiXCR for clone calling and kept in-frame beta chains. Each entry is one CDR3 protein sequence, shown with its most common DNA and genes. The V and J calls were determined by TCRdb, not by the authors. For this sample there are over 550,000 distinct CDR3 sequences; less than 9% appear just once. Approximately 1.5% of the sample goes to the ten largest clones.

In addition, the sample was reused for a study of yellow fever vaccine responses in identical twins. According to the second study: According to the authors, the vaccine-induced T cell response in identical twins seemed to be partly convergent and partly specific to each individual. Focusing on identical twins, the study followed the T cell clones that responded to the vaccine, and did so with precision.

This receptor chain uses TRBV2 and TRBJ2-2, with 7 middle bases fitting TRBD2. Sample: PBMCs. This receptor was identified in a woman aged 18-29 years in good health. The CDR3 region has the sequence CASSSTSVGELFF. The DNA is as follows: TGTGCCAGCAGTAGCACTAGCGTCGGGGAGCTGTTTTTT.